This TCR beta chain was sequenced for a study of T cell responses to AZD1222 COVID-19 vaccine. Germline trimming cut 4 bases from V and 1 base from J; bases unmatched to any gene: 12. The CDR3 has 18 residues. Germline CDR1 is MGHRA and CDR2 is YSYEKL. As to this clone: What it recognizes is unknown.

Generated by immunoSEQ multiplex PCR, the TCRdb table keeps only in-frame clones and is missing some. Among fewer than 200,000 clones, roughly 94% were seen once, and the ten largest hold around 1.6%. Study-wide points: Increases in Spike-specific TCR breadth and depth were seen after two AZD1222 doses. All repertoire sampling was performed exclusively after the peak T cell response. Mostly white British, mostly female donors; authors suggested clonal diversity may be underestimated.

The source was peripheral blood, collected 28 days after the second AZD1222 dose. The source is an adult who received the AZD1222 COVID-19 vaccine. The rearrangement uses TRBV4-1 and TRBJ1-4; 7 bases line up with TRBD1. The CDR3 DNA sequence: TGCGCCAGCAGCCCGCGACAGGGAACAAGAGGAACTAATGAAAAACTGTTTTTT. Its protein product is CASSPRQGTRGTNEKLFF.